Described below is a single TCR beta chain sequence and its context. As processed by the authors: Counts of nucleated cells, estimated from reference gene primer amplification, were obtained. Only in-frame clones appear in the TCRdb table, and some are missing; sequencing was by immunoSEQ multiplex PCR. Clonal size and the V and J genes are those of that table, whereas D and trimming came from the DNA. This sample carries tens of thousands of clones, 85% of them seen once, and the ten largest clones take 9.6%. V was shortened by 2 bases and J by 0 bases, with 14 bases between the two germline ends. CDR1 and CDR2 from the germline V gene are ENHRY and SYGVKD. The CDR3 sequence is 17 residues long. This sample was included in a study of blood T cell repertoires in COVID-19. Enrollment of patients from Seattle took place during active infection, with longitudinal follow-up.

The sequence came from a man in his forties or fifties with COVID-19, enrolled during active disease. This sequence joins TRBV10-3 and TRBJ1-5, with TRBD1 as a possible D gene (5 bases). The sample taken for sequencing was peripheral blood. The CDR3 region has the DNA TGTGCCATCAGTGAGAATGACAGCTCTTATAGCAATCAGCCCCAGCATTTT. It encodes CAISENDSSYSNQPQHF.